The source of this TCR beta chain is a study of blood T cell repertoires in COVID-19. Generated by immunoSEQ multiplex PCR, the TCRdb table keeps only in-frame clones and is missing some. The table includes about 380,000 clones, more than 70% detected once. Sequenced material: PBMCs or T cells enriched from blood (not recorded which). This TCR came from a woman between 18 and 29 years old who had recovered from COVID-19.

The CDR3 bases are TGCGCCAGCAGCCTCGAGGCCCGGGAGGCAGATACGCAGTATTTT. Translating gives CASSLEAREADTQYF. V is TRBV4-3 and J is TRBJ2-3, with TRBD2 matching 7 bases. V lost 4 bases and J lost 4; bases outside the gene matches: 8. The CDR3 loop spans 15 amino acids. Germline CDR1 is LGHNA and CDR2 is YSLEER.